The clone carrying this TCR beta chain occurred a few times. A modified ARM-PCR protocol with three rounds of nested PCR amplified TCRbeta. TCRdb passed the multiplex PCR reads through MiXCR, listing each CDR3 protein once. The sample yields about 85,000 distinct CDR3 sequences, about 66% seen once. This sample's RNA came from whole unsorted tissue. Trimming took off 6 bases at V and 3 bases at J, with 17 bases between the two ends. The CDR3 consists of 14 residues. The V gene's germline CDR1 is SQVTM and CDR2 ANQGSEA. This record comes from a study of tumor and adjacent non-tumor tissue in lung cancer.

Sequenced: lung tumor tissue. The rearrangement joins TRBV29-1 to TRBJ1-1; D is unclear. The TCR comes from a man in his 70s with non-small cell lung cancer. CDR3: CSVLPRDSDTEAFF. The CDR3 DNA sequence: TGCAGCGTCCTCCCTAGGGATTCGGACACTGAAGCTTTCTTT.